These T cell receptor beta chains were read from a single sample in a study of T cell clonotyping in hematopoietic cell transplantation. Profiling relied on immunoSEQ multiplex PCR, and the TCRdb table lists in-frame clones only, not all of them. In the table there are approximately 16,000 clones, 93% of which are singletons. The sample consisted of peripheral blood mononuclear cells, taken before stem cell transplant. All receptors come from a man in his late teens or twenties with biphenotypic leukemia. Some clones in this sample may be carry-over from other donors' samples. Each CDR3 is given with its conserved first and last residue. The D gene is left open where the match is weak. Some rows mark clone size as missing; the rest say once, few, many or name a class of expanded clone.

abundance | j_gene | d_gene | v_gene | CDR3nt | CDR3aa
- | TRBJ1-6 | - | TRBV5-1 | TGCGCCAGCAGTTACGACTTTTCCTATAATTCACCCCTCCACTTT | CASSYDFSYNSPLHF
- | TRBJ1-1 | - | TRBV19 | TGTGCCAGTAGGGAGAACAGGGTGGGTCTGAGTACTGAAGCTTTCTTT | CASRENRVGLSTEAFF
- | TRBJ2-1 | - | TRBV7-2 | TGTGCCAGCAGCTTGGCGAGGTACAATGAGCAGTTCTTC | CASSLARYNEQFF
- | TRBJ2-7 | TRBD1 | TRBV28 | TGTGCCAGCAGTTCCCCGGGACAGGGGGTGGTGGGCGAGCAGTACTTC | CASSSPGQGVVGEQYF
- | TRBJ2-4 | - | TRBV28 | TGTGCCAGCAGTTTCTCCGTGAGCGGCAAAAACATTCAGTACTTC | CASSFSVSGKNIQYF
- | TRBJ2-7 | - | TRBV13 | TGTGCCAGCAGCTTCCCCCTTCGCGAGCAGTACTTC | CASSFPLREQYF
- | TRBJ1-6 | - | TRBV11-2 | TGTGCCAGCAGCTTAGAGCCGCTAGGGACACCCCTCCACTTT | CASSLEPLGTPLHF
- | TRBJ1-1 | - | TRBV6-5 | TGTGCCACCAGCCGCCAGGGCCGGAACACTGAAGCTTTCTTT | CATSRQGRNTEAFF
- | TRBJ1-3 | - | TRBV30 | TGTGCCTGGAGTTCTCAAGGCACCATATATTTT | CAWSSQGTIYF
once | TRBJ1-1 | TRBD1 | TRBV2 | TGTGCCAGCAGTGCGGAGACAGGGTCGGGCACTGAAGCTTTCTTT | CASSAETGSGTEAFF
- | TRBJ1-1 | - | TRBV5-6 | TGTGCCAGCAGCTTCGGCAGGAGTTTTTTTGAAGCTTTCTTT | CASSFGRSFFEAFF
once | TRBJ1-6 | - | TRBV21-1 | TGTGCCAGCAGCAAAGAGGATTCAGCGAAGAGTGCGAGGGCCCTTAATTCACCCCTCCACTTT | CASSKEDSAKSARALNSPLHF
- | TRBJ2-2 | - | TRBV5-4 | TGTGCCAGCAGCCTCGCGGGGAGACGAAGCACCGGGGAGCTGTTTTTT | CASSLAGRRSTGELFF
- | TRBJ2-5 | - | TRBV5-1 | TGCGCCAGCCGATACGGGGAAGGTAGGCAAGAGACCCAGTACTTC | CASRYGEGRQETQYF
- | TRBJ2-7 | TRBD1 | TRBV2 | TGTGCCAGCAGTGAAGCCGGGACAGGGGGTAGTTACGAGCAGTACTTC | CASSEAGTGGSYEQYF
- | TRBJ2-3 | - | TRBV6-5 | TGTGCCAGCCGAGCAGGACCCTCCACAGATACGCAGTATTTT | CASRAGPSTDTQYF
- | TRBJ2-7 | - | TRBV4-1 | TGCGCCAGCAGCCAAGATCAGGAGGACTTCAGCTCCTACGAGCAGTACTTC | CASSQDQEDFSSYEQYF
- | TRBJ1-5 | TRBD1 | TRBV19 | TGTGCCAGTAGTATATCAGGGGGCTATAGCAATCAGCCCCAGCATTTT | CASSISGGYSNQPQHF
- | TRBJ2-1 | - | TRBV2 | TGTGCCAGCGGGACTTACAGAGGGAATGAGCAGTTCTTC | CASGTYRGNEQFF
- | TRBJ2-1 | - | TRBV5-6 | TGTGCCAGCAGCTCGTACCGGGGCAATGAGCAGTTCTTC | CASSSYRGNEQFF
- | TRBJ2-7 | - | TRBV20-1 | TGCAGTGCCCCGAGGGAGCACGAGCAGTACTTC | CSAPREHEQYF
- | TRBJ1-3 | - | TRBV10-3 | TGTGCCATCAGTGAGGTGGGAGACTCTGGAAACACCATATATTTT | CAISEVGDSGNTIYF
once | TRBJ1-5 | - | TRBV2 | TGTGCCAGCAGTGAAGCCCGCGGGAGGCAGCCCCAGCATTTT | CASSEARGRQPQHF
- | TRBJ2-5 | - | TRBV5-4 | TGTGCCAGCAGCTACCCAGGGTGGGAAGAGACCCAGTACTTC | CASSYPGWEETQYF
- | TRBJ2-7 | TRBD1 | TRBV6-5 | TGTGCCAGCATCGGGACAGGGGGCAAACACGAGCAGTACTTC | CASIGTGGKHEQYF
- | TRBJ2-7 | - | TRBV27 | TGTGCCAGCAGTTTAATGACAGGACCCTACGAGCAGTACTTC | CASSLMTGPYEQYF
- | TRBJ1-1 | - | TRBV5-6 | TGTGCCAGCAGCTTCATGGGCCGCGGGTCTGAAGCTTTCTTT | CASSFMGRGSEAFF
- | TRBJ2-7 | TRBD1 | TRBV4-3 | TGCGCCAGCAGCCAAGTCACCACCGGGACAGGACACGAGCAGTACTTC | CASSQVTTGTGHEQYF
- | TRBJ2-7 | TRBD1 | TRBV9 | TGTGCCAGCAGCGGCTCCGGGACAGGGCTCTACGAGCAGTACTTC | CASSGSGTGLYEQYF
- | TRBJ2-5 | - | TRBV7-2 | TGTGCCAGCAGTCTAGGGGGAGGGGTAGAGACCCAGTACTTC | CASSLGGGVETQYF
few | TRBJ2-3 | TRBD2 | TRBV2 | TGTGCCAGCAGTATTAGCGGGGGGCCTGGGGATACGCAGTATTTT | CASSISGGPGDTQYF
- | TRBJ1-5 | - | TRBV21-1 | TGTGCCAGCAGCAGGGTAAGCAATCAGCCCCAGCATTTT | CASSRVSNQPQHF
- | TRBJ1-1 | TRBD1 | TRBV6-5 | TGTGCCAGCACCCCCGACAGGGTCTTTACTGAAGCTTTCTTT | CASTPDRVFTEAFF
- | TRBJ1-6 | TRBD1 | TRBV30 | TGTGCCTGGGAGACAGGGAGGGGGTCACCCCTCCACTTT | CAWETGRGSPLHF
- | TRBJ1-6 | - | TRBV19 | TGTGCCAGTAGTGATGACAGCCGTAGCTATAATTCACCCCTCCACTTT | CASSDDSRSYNSPLHF
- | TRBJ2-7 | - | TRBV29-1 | TGCAGCGTCGTCCTGGGCCTAACGGCCTCGATCACCTACGAGCAGTACTTC | CSVVLGLTASITYEQYF
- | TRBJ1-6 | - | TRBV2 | TGTGCCAGCAGTGACCAGGGTAATTCACCCCTCCACTTT | CASSDQGNSPLHF
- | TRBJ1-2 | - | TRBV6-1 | TGTGCCAGCAGTGATACGGTTGGGTATGGCTACACCTTC | CASSDTVGYGYTF
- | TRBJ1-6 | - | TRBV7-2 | TGTGCCAGCAGCTTAGGAGTCAGCTCCTATAATTCACCCCTCCACTTT | CASSLGVSSYNSPLHF
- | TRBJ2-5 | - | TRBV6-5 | TGTGCCAGCAGTTACTGGGCGGACCAAGAGACCCAGTACTTC | CASSYWADQETQYF
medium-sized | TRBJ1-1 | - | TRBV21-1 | TGTGCCAGCAGCAAAGTCAGGGAGGGTGAAGCTTTCTTT | CASSKVREGEAFF
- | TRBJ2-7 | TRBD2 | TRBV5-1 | TGCGCCAGCAGCTTGGCGACTAGCGGGGTGATCTCCTACGAGCAGTACTTC | CASSLATSGVISYEQYF
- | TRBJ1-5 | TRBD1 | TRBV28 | TGTGCCAGCAGTCCTCCGGGACAGGGGTACCAGCCCCAGCATTTT | CASSPPGQGYQPQHF
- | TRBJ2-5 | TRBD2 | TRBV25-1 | TGTGCCAGCAGTGAATTGGCGGGGGTCCAAGAGACCCAGTACTTC | CASSELAGVQETQYF
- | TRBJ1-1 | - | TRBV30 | TGTGCCTGGAGTGTAGGGGGCACTGAAGCTTTCTTT | CAWSVGGTEAFF
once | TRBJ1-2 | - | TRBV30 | TGTGCCTGGAGTGTAGACCTCTATGGCTACACCTTC | CAWSVDLYGYTF
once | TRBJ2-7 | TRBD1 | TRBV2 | TGTGCCAGCAGCCCTAGGGGGACAGGCCCCTACGAGCAGTACTTC | CASSPRGTGPYEQYF
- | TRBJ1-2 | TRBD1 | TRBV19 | TGTGCCAGTAGTGTTCAGGGGGTAAACTATGGCTACACCTTC | CASSVQGVNYGYTF
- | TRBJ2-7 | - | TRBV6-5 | TGTGCCAGCAGTTATTTCGGGACTCCAGGCGAGCAGTACTTC | CASSYFGTPGEQYF